The clone carrying this T cell receptor (beta chain) was seen repeatedly, ten times or more. TCRdb called the 5' RACE reads again in MiXCR, with one record for every CDR3 protein. The table has 30,000 to 40,000 distinct CDR3 sequences, 9% to 12% seen once. The CDR3 covers 16 residues. The V and J ends lost 0 bases and 3 bases respectively, with 13 bases between them. Germline assignment: CDR1 MNHEY and CDR2 SMNVEV (reference sequence). This entry comes from a study of CD8 T cells in ankylosing spondylitis. The receptor's source is a male donor with ankylosing spondylitis or in good health (not recorded which). This chain connects TRBV27 to TRBJ2-3; either TRBD1 or TRBD2 may supply D (5 bases each). The sample was blood, either unsorted or a sorted T cell fraction (not recorded which). The CDR3 loop is CASSLSARGVTDTQYF. In DNA form, the CDR3 reads TGTGCCAGCAGTTTATCGGCCCGAGGGGTGACAGATACGCAGTATTTT.